Sequencing of this T cell receptor (beta chain) was carried out in a study of PD-1 blockade in mismatch repair-deficient tumors. Overall study findings and caveats: Tumor-resident clones, often absent from pretreatment blood, expanded after pembrolizumab and then contracted. All three positive peptides came from frameshift mutations, yielding 110 to 150 blood TCRs.

A note on this clone: What it binds is not known.

Time point given: roughly 10-day in vitro stimulation with candidate neoantigen peptide 2. Some clones are missing from TCRdb's copy, which holds only in-frame ones; the method was immunoSEQ multiplex PCR. The table records 8,500 to 10,000 clones, approximately 83% of them present only once. Deletions cut 7 bases from V and 8 bases from J, with 20 bases between. This CDR3 has 14 amino acids. CDR1 and CDR2 (germline): LNHDA, SQIVND (reference sequence). Sequenced here: cells cultured in vitro, sampled from a patient treated with pembrolizumab. The V gene is TRBV19, the J gene TRBJ1-1; no firm D call. The TCR comes from an adult with mismatch repair-deficient cancer. The CDR3 coding sequence is TGTGCCAGTATCATGGGGTTGGGTTCCCCCGAAGCTTTCTTT. This encodes CASIMGLGSPEAFF.